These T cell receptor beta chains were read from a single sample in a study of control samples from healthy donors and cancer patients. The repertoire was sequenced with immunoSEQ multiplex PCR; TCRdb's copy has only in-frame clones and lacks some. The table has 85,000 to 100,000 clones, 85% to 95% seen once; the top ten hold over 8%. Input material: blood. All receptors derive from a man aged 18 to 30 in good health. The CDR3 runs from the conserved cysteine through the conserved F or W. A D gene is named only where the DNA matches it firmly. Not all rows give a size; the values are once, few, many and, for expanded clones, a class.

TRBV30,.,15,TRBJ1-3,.,TGTGCCTGGAGTGTAATGGTGGGGGGAGGAAACACCATATATTTT,CAWSVMVGGGNTIYF
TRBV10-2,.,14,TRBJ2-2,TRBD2,TGCGCCAGCAGGGGCCCAGCGGGGGCCGGGGAGCTGTTTTTT,CASRGPAGAGELFF
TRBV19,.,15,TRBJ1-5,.,TGTGCCAGTAGCGAAATACAGGTACAGGGTCAGCCCCAGCATTTT,CASSEIQVQGQPQHF
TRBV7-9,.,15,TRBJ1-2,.,TGTGCCAGCAGCTTAGGGCGGGGCAGAGGGTATGGCTACACCTTC,CASSLGRGRGYGYTF
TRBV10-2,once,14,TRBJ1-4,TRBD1,TGCGCCAGCAGAACGGACAGGGGTAATGAAAAACTGTTTTTT,CASRTDRGNEKLFF
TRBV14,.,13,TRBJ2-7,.,TGTGCCAGCAGCCGAGGAGGCAGCTACGAGCAGTACTTC,CASSRGGSYEQYF
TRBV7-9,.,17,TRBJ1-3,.,TGTGCCAGCAGCCCGGGGGGAGGACACTACTCTGGAAACACCATATATTTT,CASSPGGGHYSGNTIYF
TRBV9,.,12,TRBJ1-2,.,TGTGCCAGCAGTGCTCATCGGGGTGGCTACACCTTC,CASSAHRGGYTF
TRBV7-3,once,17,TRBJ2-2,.,TGTGCCAGCAGCCCCAGTTGGGAGCGGTCGAACACCGGGGAGCTGTTTTTT,CASSPSWERSNTGELFF
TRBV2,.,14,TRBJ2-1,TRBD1,TGTGCCAGCAGTGCGGACAGGCTATACAATGAGCAGTTCTTC,CASSADRLYNEQFF
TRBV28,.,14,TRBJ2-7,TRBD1,TGTGCCAGCAGTTTTACAGGGGCTAGGTACGAGCAGTACTTC,CASSFTGARYEQYF
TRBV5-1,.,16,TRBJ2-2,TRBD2,TGCGCCAGCAGCCCGTCTAGCGGGGGCCACACCGGGGAGCTGTTTTTT,CASSPSSGGHTGELFF
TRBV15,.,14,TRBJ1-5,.,TGTGCCACCAGCGGTCTGGGACTTAGCCAGCCCCAGCATTTT,CATSGLGLSQPQHF
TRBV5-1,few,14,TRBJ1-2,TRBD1,TGCGCCAGCAGGGCGACAGGGGGCCCGGAGGGCTACACCTTC,CASRATGGPEGYTF
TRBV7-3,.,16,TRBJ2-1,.,TGTGCCAGCAGCCCGGGGGACGGGAGCTCCTACAATGAGCAGTTCTTC,CASSPGDGSSYNEQFF
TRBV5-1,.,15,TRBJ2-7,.,TGCGCCAGCAGCTTGGATAGGCCAGGGCCGGACGAGCAGTACTTC,CASSLDRPGPDEQYF
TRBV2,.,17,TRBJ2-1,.,TGTGCCAGCAGTGGACAAACCGGGACCGTCACCTACAATGAGCAGTTCTTC,CASSGQTGTVTYNEQFF
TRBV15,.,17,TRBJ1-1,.,TGTGCCACCAGCAGGCCTCACTCAGGGACTGTCTTCACTGAAGCTTTCTTT,CATSRPHSGTVFTEAFF